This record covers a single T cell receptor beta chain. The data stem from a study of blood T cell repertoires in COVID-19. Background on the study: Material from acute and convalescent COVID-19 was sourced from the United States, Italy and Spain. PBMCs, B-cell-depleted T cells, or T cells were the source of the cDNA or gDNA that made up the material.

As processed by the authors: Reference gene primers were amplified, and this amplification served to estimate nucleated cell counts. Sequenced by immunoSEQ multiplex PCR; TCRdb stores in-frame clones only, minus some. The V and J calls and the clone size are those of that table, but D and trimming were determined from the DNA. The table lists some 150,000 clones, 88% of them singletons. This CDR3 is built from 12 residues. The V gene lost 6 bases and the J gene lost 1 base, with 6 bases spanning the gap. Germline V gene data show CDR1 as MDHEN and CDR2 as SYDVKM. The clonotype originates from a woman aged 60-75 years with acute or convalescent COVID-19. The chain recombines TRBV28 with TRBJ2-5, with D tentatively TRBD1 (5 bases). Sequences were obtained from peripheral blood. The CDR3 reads CASRQVQETQYF. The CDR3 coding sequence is TGTGCCAGCAGACAGGTCCAAGAGACCCAGTACTTC.